Below are 8 T cell receptor beta chains sequenced from a single sample in a study of blood T cell repertoires in COVID-19. The protocol was immunoSEQ multiplex PCR, while the TCRdb copy is restricted to in-frame clones and leaves out a portion. The sample lists some 130,000 clones, 86% occurring once. Input material: PBMCs or T cells enriched from blood (not recorded which). These receptors were taken from a man in his forties or fifties who had recovered from COVID-19.

This sequence joins TRBV15 and TRBJ2-2; 9 bases are shared with TRBD2. This CDR3 has 16 amino acids. Germline CDR1 reads LNHNV; CDR2 reads YYDKDF (reference sequence). J was trimmed by 5 bases and V by 0 bases; bases with no gene match: 4. The CDR3 coding sequence is TGTGCCACCAGCAGAGACAAGACTAGCGGAACCGGGGAGCTGTTTTTT. This sequence encodes CATSRDKTSGTGELFF.

The genes are TRBV6-4 and TRBJ1-6; possible D gene TRBD1, 5 bases. Germline CDR1 is MRHNA and CDR2 is SNTAGT. This CDR3 spans 13 amino acids. The V and J ends lost 5 bases and 10 bases respectively, with 12 bases between them. As DNA, the CDR3 is TGTGCCAGCAGTACCAGGGATGGATCACCCCTCCACTTT. Its translation: CASSTRDGSPLHF.

V usage is TRBV9 and J usage is TRBJ1-5, with no clear D. The germline CDR1 and CDR2 sequences are SGDLS and YYNGEE. The length of the CDR3 is 15 residues. Trimming took off 3 bases at V and 0 bases at J, with 10 bases between the two ends. CDR3 nucleotides: TGTGCCAGCAGCGCCGAGGGCGTTAGCAATCAGCCCCAGCATTTT. It yields the protein CASSAEGVSNQPQHF.

The CDR3 is CASSPAGGPNSPLHF. The DNA of the CDR3 is TGTGCCAGCAGCCCGGCGGGGGGGCCCAATTCACCCCTCCACTTT. J is TRBJ1-6 and V is TRBV5-6, with D perhaps TRBD1 (6 bases). CDR1 and CDR2 (germline): SGHDT, YYEEEE. CDR3 length: 15 residues. V was cut by 4 bases and J by 7 bases, with 15 bases left in between.

The J gene is TRBJ1-1, the V gene TRBV28; D is perhaps TRBD1 (5 bases). The CDR3 covers 15 residues. The germline gives CDR1 MDHEN, CDR2 SYDVKM. V dropped 7 bases and J dropped 1 base, with 16 bases sitting between them. The CDR3 spells CASIVGGGENTEAFF. The CDR3 DNA reads as TGTGCCAGCATAGTGGGCGGGGGGGAGAACACTGAAGCTTTCTTT.

J is TRBJ1-4 and V is TRBV6-5; D is uncertain. The germline CDR1 and CDR2 sequences are MNHEY and SVGAGI. The CDR3 loop spans 15 amino acids. V dropped 0 bases and J dropped 8 bases, with 13 bases sitting between them. DNA for the CDR3: TGTGCCAGCAGTTACTCGAGTGCGGCTGGGGAAAAACTGTTTTTT. Amino acids: CASSYSSAAGEKLFF.

CDR3 sequence: CASSRLSGGTDTQYF. CDR3 bases: TGCGCCAGCAGCCGGCTTAGCGGGGGGACAGATACGCAGTATTTT. The chain has TRBV4-1 and TRBJ2-3; 10 positions agree with TRBD2. The germline CDR1 and CDR2 sequences are MGHRA and YSYEKL. J lost 3 bases, V lost 4 bases, and 4 bases had no gene match. The CDR3 runs to 15 residues.

The chain uses TRBV2 and TRBJ1-2; D may be TRBD1 (5 bases). Germline V gene data show CDR1 as SNHLY and CDR2 as FYNNEI. V lost 4 bases, J lost 2 bases, and 8 bases lay in between. The CDR3 spans 13 residues. The CDR3 protein is CASSVRGNYGYTF. As DNA, the CDR3 is TGTGCCAGCAGTGTCCGGGGGAACTATGGCTACACCTTC.